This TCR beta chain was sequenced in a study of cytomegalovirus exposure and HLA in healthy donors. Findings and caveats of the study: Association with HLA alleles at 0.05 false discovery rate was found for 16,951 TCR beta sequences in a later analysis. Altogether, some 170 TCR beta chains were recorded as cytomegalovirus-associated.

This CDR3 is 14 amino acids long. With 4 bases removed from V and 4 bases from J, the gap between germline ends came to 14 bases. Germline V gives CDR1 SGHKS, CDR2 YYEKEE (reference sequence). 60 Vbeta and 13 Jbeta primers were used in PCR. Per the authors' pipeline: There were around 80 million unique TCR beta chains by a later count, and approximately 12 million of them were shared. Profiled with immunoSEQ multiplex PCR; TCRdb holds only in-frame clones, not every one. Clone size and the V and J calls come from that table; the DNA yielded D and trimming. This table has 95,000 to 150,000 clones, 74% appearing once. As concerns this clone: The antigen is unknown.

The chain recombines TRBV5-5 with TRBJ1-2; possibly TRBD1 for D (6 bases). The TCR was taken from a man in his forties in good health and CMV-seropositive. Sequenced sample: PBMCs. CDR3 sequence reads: CASSQGYGAYGYTF. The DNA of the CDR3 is TGTGCCAGCAGCCAGGGGTACGGAGCCTATGGCTACACCTTC.